Listed below are T cell receptor beta chains from one sample, sequenced in a study of T cells in Graves' hyperthyroidism and ophthalmopathy. TCRdb independently ran MiXCR on the multiplex PCR reads; one entry per CDR3 protein. The table includes 250,000 or so distinct CDR3 sequences, about 15% detected once. Material for sequencing was blood. All receptors come from a woman aged 40 to 50 with Graves' hyperthyroidism that later progressed to Graves' ophthalmopathy. Both conserved end residues are part of each CDR3. The D gene is left open where the match is weak. Where a row states a size, it is once, few, many or the class of an expanded clone; other rows omit it.

>TRBD1|NA|TRBJ2-7|TRBV15
CATSDNWGRGYEQYF
TGTGCCACCAGCGACAACTGGGGCAGGGGGTACGAGCAGTACTTC
>TRBD1|many|TRBJ2-1|TRBV7-3
CASSWTGNNEQFF
TGTGCCAGCAGCTGGACAGGGAACAATGAGCAGTTCTTC
>TRBD2|NA|TRBJ2-5|TRBV2
CASRGLTSGRSQETEYF
TGTGCCAGCAGGGGTCTGACTAGCGGGAGATCTCAAGAGACCGAGTACTTC
>TRBD2|many|TRBJ2-4|TRBV28
CASTPQRGGAKNIQYF
TGTGCCAGCACTCCCCAGCGGGGGGGGGCCAAAAACATTCAGTACTTC
>NA|many|TRBJ1-3|TRBV28
CASRTGYSGNTIYF
TGTGCCAGCAGAACGGGGTACTCTGGAAACACCATATATTTT
>NA|many|TRBJ1-1|TRBV20-1
CSARDLRGTSNTEAFF
TGCAGTGCTAGAGATCTTCGAGGTACGTCCAACACTGAAGCTTTCTTT
>NA|few|TRBJ2-3|TRBV5-1
CASSLRHLYTDTQYF
TGCGCCAGCAGCTTACGACATCTATACACAGATACGCAGTATTTT
>TRBD2|NA|TRBJ2-7|TRBV6-1
CASSRLAEGPGHEQYF
TGTGCCAGCAGTCGACTAGCGGAAGGGCCGGGCCACGAGCAGTACTTC
>NA|many|TRBJ2-7|TRBV11-2
CASSFSLFYEQYF
TGTGCCAGCAGCTTTTCACTGTTCTACGAGCAGTACTTC
>TRBD2|many|TRBJ2-1|TRBV24-1
CATSDPIAGTYNEQFF
TGTGCCACCAGTGACCCCATAGCGGGCACCTACAATGAGCAGTTCTTC
>NA|many|TRBJ2-1|TRBV2
CASSELAGRGEQFF
TGTGCCAGCAGTGAACTAGCTGGTCGGGGTGAGCAGTTCTTC
>TRBD2|many|TRBJ2-3|TRBV12-3/TRBV12-4
CASSLGASGSATDTQYF
TGTGCCAGCAGTTTGGGGGCTAGCGGGAGTGCCACAGATACGCAGTATTTT
>NA|few|TRBJ2-7|TRBV27
CASRSLEAELTYEQYF
TGTGCCAGCAGATCCCTGGAAGCGGAACTCACCTACGAGCAGTACTTC
>TRBD2|NA|TRBJ2-1|TRBV28
CASSLKLAGRSYNEQFF
TGTGCCAGCAGTTTAAAACTAGCGGGCCGCTCCTACAATGAGCAGTTCTTC
>NA|few|TRBJ2-2|TRBV7-9
CASRLGAPSTGELFF
TGTGCCAGCAGACTAGGGGCGCCCTCCACCGGGGAGCTGTTTTTT
>NA|many|TRBJ2-3|TRBV28
CASSLGWGRDTDTQYF
TGTGCCAGCAGTTTAGGTTGGGGGCGGGACACAGATACGCAGTATTTT
>TRBD2|many|TRBJ2-1|TRBV19
CASSEAGEIDNEQFF
TGTGCCAGTAGTGAGGCGGGAGAAATAGACAATGAGCAGTTCTTC
>NA|many|TRBJ1-5|TRBV20-1
CSARFGPNQPQHF
TGCAGTGCTAGATTCGGCCCCAATCAGCCCCAGCATTTT
>NA|many|TRBJ2-7|TRBV15
CATSRGTSYEQYF
TGTGCCACCAGCAGAGGGACTTCCTACGAGCAGTACTTC
>NA|few|TRBJ1-5|TRBV30
CAWSSRGPGNQPQHF
TGTGCCTGGAGTAGCCGTGGACCCGGCAATCAGCCCCAGCATTTT
>TRBD1|NA|TRBJ1-4|TRBV15
CATFLGQGSLGAEKLFF
TGTGCCACTTTCCTGGGACAGGGAAGTTTAGGGGCCGAAAAACTGTTTTTT
>NA|many|TRBJ2-7|TRBV27
CASSLSIPLIEQYF
TGTGCCAGCAGTCTCTCGATACCCCTAATTGAGCAGTACTTC
>TRBD2|few|TRBJ2-1|TRBV20-1
CSAERGSGNEQFF
TGCAGTGCTGAGCGGGGGAGTGGGAATGAGCAGTTCTTC